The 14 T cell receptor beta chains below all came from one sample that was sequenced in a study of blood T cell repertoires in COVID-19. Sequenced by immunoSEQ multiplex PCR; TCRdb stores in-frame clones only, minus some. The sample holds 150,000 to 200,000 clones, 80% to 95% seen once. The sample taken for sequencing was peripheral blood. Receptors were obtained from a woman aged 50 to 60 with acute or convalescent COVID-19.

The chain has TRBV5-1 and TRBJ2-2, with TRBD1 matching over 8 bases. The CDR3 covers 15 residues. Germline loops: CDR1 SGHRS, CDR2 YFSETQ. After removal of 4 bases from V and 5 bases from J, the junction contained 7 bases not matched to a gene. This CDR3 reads CASSRTGQGTGELFF. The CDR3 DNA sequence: TGCGCCAGCAGCCGTACAGGACAGGGAACCGGGGAGCTGTTTTTT.

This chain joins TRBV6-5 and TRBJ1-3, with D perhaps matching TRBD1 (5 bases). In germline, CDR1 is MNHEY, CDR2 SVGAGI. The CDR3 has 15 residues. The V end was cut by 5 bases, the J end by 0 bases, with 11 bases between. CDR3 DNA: TGTGCCAGCAGTCCTCGACAGCTCTCTGGAAACACCATATATTTT. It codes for CASSPRQLSGNTIYF.

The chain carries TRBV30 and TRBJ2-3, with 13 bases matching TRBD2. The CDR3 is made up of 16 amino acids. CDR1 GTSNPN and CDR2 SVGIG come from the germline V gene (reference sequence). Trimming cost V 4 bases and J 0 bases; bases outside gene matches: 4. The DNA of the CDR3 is TGTGCCTGGAAACTAGCGGGGGGGGTTAGCACAGATACGCAGTATTTT. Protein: CAWKLAGGVSTDTQYF. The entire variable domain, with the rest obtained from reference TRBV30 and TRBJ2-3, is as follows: SQTIHQWPATLVQPVGSPLSLECTVEGTSNPNLYWYRQAAGRGLQLLFYSVGIGQISSEVPQNLSASRPQDRQFILSSKKLLLSDSGFYLCAWKLAGGVSTDTQYFGPGTRLTVL.

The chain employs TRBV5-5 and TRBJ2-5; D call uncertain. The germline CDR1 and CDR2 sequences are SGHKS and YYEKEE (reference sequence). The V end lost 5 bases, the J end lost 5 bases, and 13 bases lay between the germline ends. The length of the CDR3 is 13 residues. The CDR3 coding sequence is TGTGCCAGCAGTTGGGTGCGGCTGGAGACCCAGTACTTC. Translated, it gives CASSWVRLETQYF.

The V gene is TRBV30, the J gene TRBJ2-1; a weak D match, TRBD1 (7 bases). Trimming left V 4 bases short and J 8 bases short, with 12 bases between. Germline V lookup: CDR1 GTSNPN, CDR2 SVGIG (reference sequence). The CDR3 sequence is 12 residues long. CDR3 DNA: TGTGCCTGGAAGGAGGGGGCCCATGAGCAGTTCTTC. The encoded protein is CAWKEGAHEQFF.

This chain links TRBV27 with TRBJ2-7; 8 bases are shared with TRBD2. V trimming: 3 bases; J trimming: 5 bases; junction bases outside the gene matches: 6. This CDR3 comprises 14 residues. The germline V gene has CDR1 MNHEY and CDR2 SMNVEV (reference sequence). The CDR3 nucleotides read TGTGCCAGCAGTTTGACGGGAGGGCCACACGAGCAGTACTTC. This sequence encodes CASSLTGGPHEQYF.

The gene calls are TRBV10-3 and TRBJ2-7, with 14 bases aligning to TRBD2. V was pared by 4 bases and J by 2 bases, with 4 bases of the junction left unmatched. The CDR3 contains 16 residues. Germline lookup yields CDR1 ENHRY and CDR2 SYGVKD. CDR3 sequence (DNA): TGTGCCATCAGTGCGGGGACTAGCGGGAGACCCTACGAGCAGTACTTC. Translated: CAISAGTSGRPYEQYF.

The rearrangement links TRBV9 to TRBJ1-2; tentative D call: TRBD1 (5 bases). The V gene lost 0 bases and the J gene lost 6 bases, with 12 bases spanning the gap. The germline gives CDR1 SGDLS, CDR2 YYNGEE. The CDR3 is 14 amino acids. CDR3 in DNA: TGTGCCAGCAGCGTAGTAGGGGAATACAATGGCTACACCTTC. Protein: CASSVVGEYNGYTF.

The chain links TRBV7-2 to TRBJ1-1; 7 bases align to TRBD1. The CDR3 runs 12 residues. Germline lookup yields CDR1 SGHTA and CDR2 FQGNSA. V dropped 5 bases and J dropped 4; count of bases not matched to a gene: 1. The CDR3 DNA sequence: TGTGCCAGCAGCAGGGGGCTCACTGAAGCTTTCTTT. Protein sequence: CASSRGLTEAFF.

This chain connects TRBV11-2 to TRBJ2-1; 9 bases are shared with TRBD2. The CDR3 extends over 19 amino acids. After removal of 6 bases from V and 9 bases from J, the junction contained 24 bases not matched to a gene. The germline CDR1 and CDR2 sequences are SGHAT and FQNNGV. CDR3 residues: CASRRLAGEGWVDKIEQFF. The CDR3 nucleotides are TGTGCCAGCAGAAGATTAGCGGGGGAGGGGTGGGTCGACAAGATTGAGCAGTTCTTC.

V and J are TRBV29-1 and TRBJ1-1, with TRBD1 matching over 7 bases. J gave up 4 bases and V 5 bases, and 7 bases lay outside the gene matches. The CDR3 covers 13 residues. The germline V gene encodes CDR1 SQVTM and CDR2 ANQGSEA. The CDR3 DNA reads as TGCAGCGTTCAGGGGGTCGGGACCACTGAAGCTTTCTTT. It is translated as CSVQGVGTTEAFF.

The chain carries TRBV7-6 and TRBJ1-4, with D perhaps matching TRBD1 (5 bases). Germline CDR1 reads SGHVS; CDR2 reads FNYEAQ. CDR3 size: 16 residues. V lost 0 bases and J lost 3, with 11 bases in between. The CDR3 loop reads CASSLAGGFANEKLFF. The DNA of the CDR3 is TGTGCCAGCAGCTTAGCTGGGGGGTTTGCTAATGAAAAACTGTTTTTT. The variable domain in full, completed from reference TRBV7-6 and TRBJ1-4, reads GAGVSQSPRYKVTKRGQDVALRCDPISGHVSLYWYRQALGQGPEFLTYFNYEAQQDKSGLPNDRFSAERPEGSISTLTIQRTEQRDSAMYRCASSLAGGFANEKLFFGSGTQLSVL.

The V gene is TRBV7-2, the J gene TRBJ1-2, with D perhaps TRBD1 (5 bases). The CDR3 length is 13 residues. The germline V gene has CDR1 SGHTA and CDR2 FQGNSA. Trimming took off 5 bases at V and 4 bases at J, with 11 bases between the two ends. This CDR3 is CASSTRDFYGYTF. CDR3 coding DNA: TGTGCCAGCAGCACTAGGGACTTCTATGGCTACACCTTC.

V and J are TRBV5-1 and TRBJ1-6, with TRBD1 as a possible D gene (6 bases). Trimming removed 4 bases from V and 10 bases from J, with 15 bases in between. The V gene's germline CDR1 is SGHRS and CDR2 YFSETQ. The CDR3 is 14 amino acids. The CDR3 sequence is CASSRGSTYSPLHF. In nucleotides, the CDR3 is TGCGCCAGCAGCAGGGGGTCCACGTACTCACCCCTCCACTTT.